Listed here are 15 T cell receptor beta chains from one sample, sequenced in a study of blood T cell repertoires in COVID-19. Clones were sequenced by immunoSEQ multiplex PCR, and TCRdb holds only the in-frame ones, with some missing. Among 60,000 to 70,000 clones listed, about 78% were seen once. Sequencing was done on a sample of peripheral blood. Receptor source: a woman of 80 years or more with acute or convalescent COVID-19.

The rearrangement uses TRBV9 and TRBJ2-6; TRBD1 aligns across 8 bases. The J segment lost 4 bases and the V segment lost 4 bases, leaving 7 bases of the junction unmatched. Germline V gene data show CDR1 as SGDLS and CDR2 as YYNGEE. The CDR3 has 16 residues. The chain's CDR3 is CASSLRRGRGANVLTF. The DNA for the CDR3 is TGTGCCAGCAGCTTACGCAGGGGGCGAGGGGCCAACGTCCTGACTTTC.

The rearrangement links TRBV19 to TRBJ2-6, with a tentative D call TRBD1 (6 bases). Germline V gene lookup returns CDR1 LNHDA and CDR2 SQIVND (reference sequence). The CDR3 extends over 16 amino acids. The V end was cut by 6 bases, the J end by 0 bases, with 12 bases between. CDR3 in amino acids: CASSRGQFSGANVLTF. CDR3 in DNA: TGTGCCAGTAGCCGAGGACAGTTCTCTGGGGCCAACGTCCTGACTTTC.

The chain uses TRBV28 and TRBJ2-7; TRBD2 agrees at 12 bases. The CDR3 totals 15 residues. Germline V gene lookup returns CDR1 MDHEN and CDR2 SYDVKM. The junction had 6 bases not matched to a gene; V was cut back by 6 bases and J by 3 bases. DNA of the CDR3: TGTGCCAGCAGACTAAGGACTAGCGGGAACTACGAGCAGTACTTC. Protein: CASRLRTSGNYEQYF.

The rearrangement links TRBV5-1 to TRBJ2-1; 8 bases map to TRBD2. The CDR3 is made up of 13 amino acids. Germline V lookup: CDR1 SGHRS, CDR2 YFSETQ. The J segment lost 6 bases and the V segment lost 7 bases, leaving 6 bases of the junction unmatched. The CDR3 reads CASAREAFNEQFF. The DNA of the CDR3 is TGCGCCAGCGCGCGGGAGGCGTTCAATGAGCAGTTCTTC.

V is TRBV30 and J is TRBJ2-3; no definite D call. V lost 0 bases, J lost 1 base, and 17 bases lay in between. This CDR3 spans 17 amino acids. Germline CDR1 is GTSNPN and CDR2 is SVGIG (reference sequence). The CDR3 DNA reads TGTGCCTGGAGTGTACGAACGTTCAGGATGGGCACAGATACGCAGTATTTT. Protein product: CAWSVRTFRMGTDTQYF.

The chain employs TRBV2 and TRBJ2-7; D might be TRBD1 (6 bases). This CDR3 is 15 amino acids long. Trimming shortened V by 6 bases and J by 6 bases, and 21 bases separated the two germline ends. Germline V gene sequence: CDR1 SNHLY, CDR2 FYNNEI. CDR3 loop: CASSLSRTVRGEQYF. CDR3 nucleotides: TGTGCCAGCAGCCTTTCCCGGACAGTAAGGGGCGAGCAGTACTTC.

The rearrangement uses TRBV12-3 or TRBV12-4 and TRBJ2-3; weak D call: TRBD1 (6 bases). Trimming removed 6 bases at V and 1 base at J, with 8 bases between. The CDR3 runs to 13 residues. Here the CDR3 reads CASSRQGTDTQYF. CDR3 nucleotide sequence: TGTGCCAGCAGCCGACAGGGCACAGATACGCAGTATTTT.

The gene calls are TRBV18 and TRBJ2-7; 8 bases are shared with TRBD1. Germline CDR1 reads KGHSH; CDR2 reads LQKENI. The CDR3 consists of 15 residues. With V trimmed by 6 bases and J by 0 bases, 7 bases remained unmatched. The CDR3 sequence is CASSARQGSSYEQYF. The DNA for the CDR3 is TGTGCCAGCTCTGCCAGACAGGGGAGCTCCTACGAGCAGTACTTC.

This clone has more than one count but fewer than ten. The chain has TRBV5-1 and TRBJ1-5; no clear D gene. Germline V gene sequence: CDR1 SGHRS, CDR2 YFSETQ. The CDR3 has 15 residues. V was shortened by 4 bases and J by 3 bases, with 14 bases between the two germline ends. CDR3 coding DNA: TGCGCCAGCAGCCTATTACCGGGAAACAATCAGCCCCAGCATTTT. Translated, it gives CASSLLPGNNQPQHF.

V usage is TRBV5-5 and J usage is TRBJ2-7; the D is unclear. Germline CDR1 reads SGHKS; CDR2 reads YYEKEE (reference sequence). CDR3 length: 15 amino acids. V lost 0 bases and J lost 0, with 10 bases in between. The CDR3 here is CASSLGQDPSYEQYF. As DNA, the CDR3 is TGTGCCAGCAGCTTGGGTCAGGATCCCTCCTACGAGCAGTACTTC.

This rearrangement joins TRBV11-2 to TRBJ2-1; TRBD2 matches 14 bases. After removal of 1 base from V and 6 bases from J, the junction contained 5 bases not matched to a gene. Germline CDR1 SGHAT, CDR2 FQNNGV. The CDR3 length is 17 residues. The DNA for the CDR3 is TGTGCCAGCAGCTTAGCCCCCGGGACTAGCGGGAGCAATGAGCAGTTCTTC. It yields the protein CASSLAPGTSGSNEQFF.

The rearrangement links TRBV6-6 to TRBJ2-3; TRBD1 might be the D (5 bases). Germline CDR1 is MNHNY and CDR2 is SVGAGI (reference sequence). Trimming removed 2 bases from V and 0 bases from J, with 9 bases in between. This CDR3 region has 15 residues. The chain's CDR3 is CASSYGAASTDTQYF. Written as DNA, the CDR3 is TGTGCCAGCAGTTACGGGGCAGCTAGCACAGATACGCAGTATTTT.

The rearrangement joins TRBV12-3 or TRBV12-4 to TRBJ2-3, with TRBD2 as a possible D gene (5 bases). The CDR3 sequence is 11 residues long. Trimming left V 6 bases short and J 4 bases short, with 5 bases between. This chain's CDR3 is CASSGADTQYF. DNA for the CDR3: TGTGCCAGCAGCGGGGCAGATACGCAGTATTTT.

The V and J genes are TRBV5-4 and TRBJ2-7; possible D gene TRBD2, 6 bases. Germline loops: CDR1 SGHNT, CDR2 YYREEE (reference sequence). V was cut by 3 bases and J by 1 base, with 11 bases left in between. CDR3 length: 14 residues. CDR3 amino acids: CASSSSGLSYEQYF. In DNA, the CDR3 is TGTGCCAGCAGCTCATCGGGACTGTCCTACGAGCAGTACTTC. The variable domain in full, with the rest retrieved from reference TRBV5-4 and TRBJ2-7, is ETGVTQSPTHLIKTRGQQVTLRCSSQSGHNTVSWYQQALGQGPQFIFQYYREEENGRGNFPPRFSGLQFPNYSSELNVNALELDDSALYLCASSSSGLSYEQYFGPGTRLTVT.

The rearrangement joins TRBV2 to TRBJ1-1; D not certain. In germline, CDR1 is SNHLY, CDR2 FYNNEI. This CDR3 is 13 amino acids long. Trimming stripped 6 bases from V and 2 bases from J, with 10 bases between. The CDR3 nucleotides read TGTGCCAGCAGGGCAGACTCAAACACTGAAGCTTTCTTT. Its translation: CASRADSNTEAFF.